This T cell receptor (beta chain) was profiled in a study of blood T cells in healthy people across ages. Study results and caveats: The unknown donor CMV status may have confounded expanded clonotype changes. When one million T cells were used, diversity estimates were thought to be underestimates.

Collection of about 9.4 milliliters of peripheral blood was performed for each donor. Each sample yielded at least 6 million isolated PBMCs. For this clonotype: The antigen is undetermined.

Using a J-beta primer mix together with a sample-barcoded 5' primer, a second PCR was run for roughly 6 to 12 cycles. TCRdb redid the calling of the 5' RACE reads with MiXCR, one entry per CDR3 protein. The repertoire consists of roughly 860,000 distinct CDR3 sequences, with about 59% occurring once and the leading ten covering about 27%. The material sequenced was blood. The TCR sequence derives from a man younger than 45 in good health.

CDR3 loop: CASSQGRSGEQFF. As DNA, the CDR3 is TGCGCCAGCAGCCAAGGGCGGTCCGGGGAGCAGTTCTTC. The chain couples TRBV4-3 to TRBJ2-1; D is uncertain. The CDR3 consists of 13 residues. Germline V gene data show CDR1 as LGHNA and CDR2 as YSLEER. Between the trimmed V and J ends, which lost 1 base and 10 bases, there was a span of 11 bases.